These 30 T cell receptor beta chains share one sample of origin, sequenced in a study of blood T cell repertoires in COVID-19. Libraries were prepared by immunoSEQ multiplex PCR; TCRdb keeps only in-frame clonotypes and omits some of them. This table holds about 120,000 clones, 85% found once. Specimen: peripheral blood. The receptors shown here come from an elderly man with acute or convalescent COVID-19.

The chain employs TRBV5-4 and TRBJ1-6; D ambiguous. The CDR3 has 15 residues. CDR1 and CDR2 (germline): SGHNT, YYREEE (reference sequence). V was clipped by 0 bases and J by 6 bases, with 10 bases between them. The CDR3 DNA reads TGTGCCAGCAGCTTGGCCGTCACAGCTAATTCACCCCTCCACTTT. The encoded protein is CASSLAVTANSPLHF. The variable domain in full, with the rest retrieved from reference TRBV5-4 and TRBJ1-6, is ETGVTQSPTHLIKTRGQQVTLRCSSQSGHNTVSWYQQALGQGPQFIFQYYREEENGRGNFPPRFSGLQFPNYSSELNVNALELDDSALYLCASSLAVTANSPLHFGNGTRLTVT.

This sequence joins TRBV27 and TRBJ2-1, with D perhaps matching TRBD1 (6 bases). Looked up from germline, CDR1 is MNHEY and CDR2 is SMNVEV (reference sequence). The length of the CDR3 is 15 residues. V lost 5 bases and J 2 bases, leaving 13 bases between the germline ends. This CDR3 reads CASSLIRDTYNEQFF. The CDR3, as DNA: TGTGCCAGCAGTCTCATCCGGGACACCTACAATGAGCAGTTCTTC.

The chain recombines TRBV7-8 with TRBJ1-6; D may be TRBD1 (5 bases). There are 14 residues in the CDR3. V was clipped by 3 bases and J by 7 bases, with 10 bases between them. Germline loops: CDR1 SGHVS, CDR2 FQNEAQ. CDR3: CASSFGGGNSPLHF. In DNA form, the CDR3 reads TGTGCCAGCAGCTTTGGGGGAGGGAATTCACCCCTCCACTTT.

V gene TRBV9 combines with J gene TRBJ2-7; D may be TRBD2 (5 bases). The CDR3 contains 14 residues. V lost 0 bases and J 3 bases, leaving 10 bases between the germline ends. Per germline, CDR1 SGDLS and CDR2 YYNGEE. CDR3 DNA: TGTGCCAGCAGCGTAGGGGCACTAGGCTACGAGCAGTACTTC. Encoded protein: CASSVGALGYEQYF. Full variable domain (remainder filled in from reference TRBV9 and TRBJ2-7): DSGVTQTPKHLITATGQRVTLRCSPRSGDLSVYWYQQSLDQGLQFLIQYYNGEERAKGNILERFSAQQFPDLHSELNLSSLELGDSALYFCASSVGALGYEQYFGPGTRLTVT.

This chain connects TRBV5-5 to TRBJ2-2; D might be TRBD1 (6 bases). This CDR3 is 13 amino acids long. Germline V gives CDR1 SGHKS, CDR2 YYEKEE (reference sequence). Trimming stripped 4 bases from V and 6 bases from J, with 10 bases between. This CDR3 reads CASSRDTAGELFF. CDR3 bases: TGTGCCAGCAGCCGGGACACGGCCGGGGAGCTGTTTTTT.

The gene calls are TRBV3-1 (or the pseudogene TRBV3-2) and TRBJ1-2; the D gene is possibly TRBD1 (6 bases). Trimming took off 4 bases at V and 4 bases at J, with 13 bases between the two ends. CDR1 is LGHDT and CDR2 is YNNKEL in the germline V gene (reference sequence). The length of the CDR3 is 14 residues. The CDR3 DNA sequence: TGTGCCAGCAGCCCTTCGGACAGCCGCTATGGCTACACCTTC. This codes for CASSPSDSRYGYTF.

V and J are TRBV11-2 and TRBJ2-7, with D unclear. Looked up from germline, CDR1 is SGHAT and CDR2 is FQNNGV. V lost 3 bases and J lost 2, with 11 bases in between. The CDR3 totals 14 residues. CDR3 sequence: CASSLEHLTYEQYF. Written as DNA, the CDR3 is TGTGCCAGCAGCTTGGAGCATCTTACCTACGAGCAGTACTTC.

This chain connects TRBV3-1 (or the pseudogene TRBV3-2) to TRBJ1-1; D may be TRBD1 (5 bases). Germline V gene data show CDR1 as LGHDT and CDR2 as YNNKEL (reference sequence). Trimming removed 8 bases at V and 1 base at J, with 8 bases between. The CDR3 runs to 12 residues. In DNA form, the CDR3 reads TGTGCCAGCGTAGACAGGAACACTGAAGCTTTCTTT. Translation: CASVDRNTEAFF.

The rearrangement joins TRBV7-2 to TRBJ2-7; D unresolved. The length of the CDR3 is 11 residues. Trimming took off 3 bases at V and 2 bases at J, with 2 bases between the two ends. From germline, CDR1 is SGHTA and CDR2 FQGNSA. The chain's CDR3 is CASSFTYEQYF. CDR3 sequence (DNA): TGTGCCAGCAGCTTTACCTACGAGCAGTACTTC.

V is TRBV6-2 or TRBV6-3 and J is TRBJ1-1; unclear D gene. This CDR3 is built from 15 residues. Deletions cut 4 bases from V and 0 bases from J, with 12 bases between. Per germline, CDR1 MNHEY and CDR2 SVGEGT. The CDR3 bases are TGTGCCAGCAGTTGGGGTGGAGGGCTGAACACTGAAGCTTTCTTT. As protein: CASSWGGGLNTEAFF.

The chain joins TRBV24-1 to TRBJ2-1; 12 bases fit TRBD2. CDR1 is KGHDR, CDR2 SFDVKD, per germline. V lost 4 bases to trimming and J lost 0 bases; unmatched junction nucleotides: 3. The CDR3 runs to 17 residues. The CDR3 spells CATSDTTSGSSYNEQFF. DNA of the CDR3: TGTGCCACCAGTGACACGACTAGCGGGAGCTCCTACAATGAGCAGTTCTTC.

This clone was found a few times. V is TRBV5-4 and J is TRBJ2-3; D gene uncertain. CDR3 length: 14 amino acids. Per germline, CDR1 SGHNT and CDR2 YYREEE (reference sequence). V lost 0 bases and J 0 bases, leaving 5 bases between the germline ends. Here the CDR3 reads CASSLDSSTDTQYF. In nucleotides, the CDR3 is TGTGCCAGCAGCTTGGACAGCAGCACAGATACGCAGTATTTT.

This chain joins TRBV18 and TRBJ1-1, with D uncertain. Germline lookup yields CDR1 KGHSH and CDR2 LQKENI. CDR3 length equals 13 residues. Trimming left V 2 bases short and J 4 bases short, with 8 bases between. The chain's CDR3 is CASSPGEGTEAFF. In DNA, the CDR3 is TGTGCCAGCTCACCAGGGGAGGGCACTGAAGCTTTCTTT.

The J gene is TRBJ2-7, the V gene TRBV30; unclear D gene. This CDR3 is built from 13 residues. The V and J ends lost 0 bases and 0 bases respectively, with 6 bases between them. Germline V gene lookup returns CDR1 GTSNPN and CDR2 SVGIG (reference sequence). The CDR3 sequence: CAWSVQVSYEQYF. DNA of the CDR3: TGTGCCTGGAGTGTTCAGGTCTCCTACGAGCAGTACTTC. Complete variable domain (other parts from reference TRBV30 and TRBJ2-7): SQTIHQWPATLVQPVGSPLSLECTVEGTSNPNLYWYRQAAGRGLQLLFYSVGIGQISSEVPQNLSASRPQDRQFILSSKKLLLSDSGFYLCAWSVQVSYEQYFGPGTRLTVT.

This clone was seen a handful of times. The chain joins TRBV28 to TRBJ1-6; weak D call: TRBD1 (5 bases). V was pared by 2 bases and J by 10 bases, with 15 bases between. Germline CDR1 MDHEN, CDR2 SYDVKM. The CDR3 contains 15 residues. This CDR3 is CASSLPWQGPSPLHF. The CDR3 nucleotides are TGTGCCAGCAGTTTACCATGGCAGGGCCCCTCACCCCTCCACTTT. Variable domain in full (rest from reference TRBV28 and TRBJ1-6): DVKVTQSSRYLVKRTGEKVFLECVQDMDHENMFWYRQDPGLGLRLIYFSYDVKMKEKGDIPEGYSVSREKKERFSLILESASTNQTSMYLCASSLPWQGPSPLHFGNGTRLTVT.

The V call is TRBV5-5, the J call TRBJ2-5; 14 bases fit TRBD2. Trimming cost V 3 bases and J 2 bases; bases outside gene matches: 3. The CDR3 is 16 residues long. Germline V lookup: CDR1 SGHKS, CDR2 YYEKEE (reference sequence). The CDR3 nucleotides read TGTGCCAGCAGCTCCGGACTAGCGGGGGGACAAGAGACCCAGTACTTC. Translated, it gives CASSSGLAGGQETQYF.

This rearrangement joins TRBV18 to TRBJ1-5; 7 nucleotides match TRBD1. CDR1 is KGHSH and CDR2 is LQKENI in the germline V gene. J lost 0 bases, V lost 5 bases, and 4 bases had no gene match. This CDR3 spans 15 amino acids. The CDR3 loop reads CASSAGQTSNQPQHF. The CDR3 coding sequence is TGTGCCAGCTCAGCGGGACAGACTAGCAATCAGCCCCAGCATTTT. Using reference TRBV18 and TRBJ1-5 for the parts outside the CDR3, the full variable domain is NAGVMQNPRHLVRRRGQEARLRCSPMKGHSHVYWYRQLPEEGLKFMVYLQKENIIDESGMPKERFSAEFPKEGPSILRIQQVVRGDSAAYFCASSAGQTSNQPQHFGDGTRLSIL.

The chain recombines TRBV27 with TRBJ1-2; D is perhaps TRBD1 (6 bases). This CDR3 is 15 amino acids long. Germline V gene data show CDR1 as MNHEY and CDR2 as SMNVEV (reference sequence). Trimming took off 1 base at V and 4 bases at J, with 13 bases between the two ends. Here the CDR3 reads CASSLYAGTLYGYTF. For the CDR3, the DNA is TGTGCCAGCAGTTTATATGCCGGGACACTCTATGGCTACACCTTC.

V is TRBV6-1 and J is TRBJ2-7; no clear D. Trimming removed 2 bases from V and 3 bases from J, with 11 bases in between. The CDR3 covers 14 residues. CDR1 and CDR2 (germline): MNHNS, SASEGT. CDR3 protein: CASSESRLSYEQYF. The CDR3 nucleotides are TGTGCCAGCAGTGAATCTAGACTGAGCTACGAGCAGTACTTC.

This chain joins TRBV5-4 and TRBJ2-2; weak D call: TRBD1 (6 bases). Germline V lookup: CDR1 SGHNT, CDR2 YYREEE (reference sequence). There are 14 residues in the CDR3. V gave up 4 bases and J gave up 1 base, with 8 bases separating them. The CDR3 coding sequence is TGTGCCAGCAGCCCCAGGGGGAACACCGGGGAGCTGTTTTTT. Amino acid sequence: CASSPRGNTGELFF.

This sequence joins TRBV24-1 and TRBJ2-5; 7 bases are shared with TRBD2. This CDR3 comprises 13 residues. The J segment lost 6 bases and the V segment lost 5 bases, leaving 5 bases of the junction unmatched. CDR1 is KGHDR, CDR2 SFDVKD, per germline. The CDR3 DNA is TGTGCCACCAGTGTGCAGGGAGGGCAGACCCAGTACTTC. It encodes CATSVQGGQTQYF.

This rearrangement joins TRBV7-2 to TRBJ1-2, with TRBD1 matching 10 bases. The CDR3 runs 15 residues. Per germline, CDR1 SGHTA and CDR2 FQGNSA. The V gene end was trimmed by 5 bases and the J gene end by 6 bases; junction bases not matched to a gene: 9. DNA of the CDR3: TGTGCCAGCAGCAGAGCAAGGGGGACAGGGGATGGCTACACCTTC. Its translation is CASSRARGTGDGYTF.

CDR3 in amino acids: CASSEARQGVNEKLFF. DNA for the CDR3: TGTGCCAGCAGTGAAGCGCGACAGGGGGTTAATGAAAAACTGTTTTTT. The V and J genes are TRBV2 and TRBJ1-4, with 9 bases matching TRBD1. With V trimmed by 0 bases and J by 4 bases, 3 bases remained unmatched. CDR1 is SNHLY and CDR2 is FYNNEI in the germline V gene. The CDR3 is 16 residues long.

This chain connects TRBV18 to TRBJ2-7; 7 nucleotides line up with TRBD2. Trimming took 2 bases from V and 3 from J; bases not matched to a gene: 7. The germline V gene has CDR1 KGHSH and CDR2 LQKENI. The CDR3 spans 15 residues. In DNA, the CDR3 is TGTGCCAGCTCACCATGGGCTAGCGGTTACTACGAGCAGTACTTC. Its translation: CASSPWASGYYEQYF. The whole variable domain, filled in from reference TRBV18 and TRBJ2-7, reads NAGVMQNPRHLVRRRGQEARLRCSPMKGHSHVYWYRQLPEEGLKFMVYLQKENIIDESGMPKERFSAEFPKEGPSILRIQQVVRGDSAAYFCASSPWASGYYEQYFGPGTRLTVT.

The chain joins TRBV5-1 to TRBJ1-6, with TRBD1 identical over 9 bases. The CDR3 runs 14 residues. V was pared by 4 bases and J by 7 bases, with 3 bases of the junction left unmatched. Germline lookup yields CDR1 SGHRS and CDR2 YFSETQ. The CDR3 spells CASSRDRANSPLHF. In DNA, the CDR3 is TGCGCCAGCAGCCGGGACAGGGCAAATTCACCCCTCCACTTT.

The J gene is TRBJ1-1, the V gene TRBV20-1; the D is unclear. The germline V gene encodes CDR1 DFQATT and CDR2 SNEGSKA (reference sequence). The CDR3 consists of 11 residues. The germline V and J ends were trimmed by 5 bases and 4 bases, with 8 bases remaining between them. The CDR3 region has the DNA TGCAGTGCTCTCTATGGCACTGAAGCTTTCTTT. It encodes CSALYGTEAFF.

The V call is TRBV15, the J call TRBJ1-6; the D is unclear. Trimming stripped 0 bases from V and 9 bases from J, with 12 bases between. Germline V gene data show CDR1 as LNHNV and CDR2 as YYDKDF (reference sequence). This CDR3 spans 15 amino acids. The CDR3 DNA follows: TGTGCCACCAGCAGAGAGGGAGGTAGCGGTTCACCCCTCCACTTT. It codes for CATSREGGSGSPLHF.

The chain is built from TRBV5-5 and TRBJ2-2, with 7 nucleotides matching TRBD1. V lost 2 bases and J lost 1; bases outside the gene matches: 5. CDR1 and CDR2 (germline): SGHKS, YYEKEE (reference sequence). The CDR3 has 16 residues. The CDR3 here is CASSFQTGRNTGELFF. CDR3 DNA sequence: TGTGCCAGCAGCTTTCAGACAGGGAGGAACACCGGGGAGCTGTTTTTT.

In this sample, this clone turned up once. This sequence joins TRBV18 and TRBJ1-1; D call uncertain. CDR1 KGHSH and CDR2 LQKENI come from the germline V gene. The CDR3 length is 15 residues. The V gene lost 0 bases and the J gene lost 4 bases, with 12 bases spanning the gap. The CDR3 DNA is TGTGCCAGCTCACCACCCGCGCGGGGATCCACTGAAGCTTTCTTT. It codes for CASSPPARGSTEAFF.

This chain joins TRBV12-3 or TRBV12-4 and TRBJ1-2, with 7 bases matching TRBD1. The CDR3 sequence is 12 residues long. Losses at the gene ends were 3 bases for V and 13 bases for J; bases not matched to a gene: 8. CDR3 amino acids: CASSFPGQFPTF. The CDR3 DNA reads TGTGCCAGCAGTTTCCCGGGACAGTTTCCCACCTTC.